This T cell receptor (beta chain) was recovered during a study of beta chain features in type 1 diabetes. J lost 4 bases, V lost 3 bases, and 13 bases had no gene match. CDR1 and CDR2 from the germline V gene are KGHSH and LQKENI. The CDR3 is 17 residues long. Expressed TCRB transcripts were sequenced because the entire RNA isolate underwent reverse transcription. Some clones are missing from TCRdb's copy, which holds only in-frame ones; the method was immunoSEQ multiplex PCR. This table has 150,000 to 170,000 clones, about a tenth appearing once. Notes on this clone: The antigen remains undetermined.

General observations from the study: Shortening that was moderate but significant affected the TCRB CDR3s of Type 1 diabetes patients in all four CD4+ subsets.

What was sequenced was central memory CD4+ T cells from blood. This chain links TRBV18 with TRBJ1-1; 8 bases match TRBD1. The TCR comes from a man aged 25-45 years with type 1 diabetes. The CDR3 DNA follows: TGTGCCAGCTCACCGGGGTCGGGACAGGCACAATCCACTGAAGCTTTCTTT. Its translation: CASSPGSGQAQSTEAFF. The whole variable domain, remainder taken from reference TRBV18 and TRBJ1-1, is NAGVMQNPRHLVRRRGQEARLRCSPMKGHSHVYWYRQLPEEGLKFMVYLQKENIIDESGMPKERFSAEFPKEGPSILRIQQVVRGDSAAYFCASSPGSGQAQSTEAFFGQGTRLTVV.